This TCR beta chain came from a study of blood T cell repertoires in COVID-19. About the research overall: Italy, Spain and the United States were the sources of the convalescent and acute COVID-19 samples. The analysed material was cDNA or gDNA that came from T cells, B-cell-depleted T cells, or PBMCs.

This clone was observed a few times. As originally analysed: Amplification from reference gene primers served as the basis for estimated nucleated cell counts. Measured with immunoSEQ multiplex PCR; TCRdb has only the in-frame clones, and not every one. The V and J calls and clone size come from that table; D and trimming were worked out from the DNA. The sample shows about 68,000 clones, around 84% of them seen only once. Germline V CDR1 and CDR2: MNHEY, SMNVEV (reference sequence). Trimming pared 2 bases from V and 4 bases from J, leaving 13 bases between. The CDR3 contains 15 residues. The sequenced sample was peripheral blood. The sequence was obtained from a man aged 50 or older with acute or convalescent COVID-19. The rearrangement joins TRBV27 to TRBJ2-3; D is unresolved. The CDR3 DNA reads TGTGCCAGCAGTTTACAGGCACCCTGGGCAGATACGCAGTATTTT. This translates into CASSLQAPWADTQYF.